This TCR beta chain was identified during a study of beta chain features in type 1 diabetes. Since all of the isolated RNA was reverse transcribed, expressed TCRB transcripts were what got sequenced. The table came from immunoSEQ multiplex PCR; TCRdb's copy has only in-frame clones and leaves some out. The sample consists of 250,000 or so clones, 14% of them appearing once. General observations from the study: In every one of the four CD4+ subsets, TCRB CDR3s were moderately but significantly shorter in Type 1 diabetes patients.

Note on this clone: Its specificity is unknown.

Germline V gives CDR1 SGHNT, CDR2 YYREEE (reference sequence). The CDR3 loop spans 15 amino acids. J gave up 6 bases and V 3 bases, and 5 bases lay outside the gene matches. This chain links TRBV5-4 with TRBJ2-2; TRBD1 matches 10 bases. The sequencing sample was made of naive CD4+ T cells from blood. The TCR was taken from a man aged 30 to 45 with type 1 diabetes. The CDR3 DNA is TGTGCCAGCAGCTATGGACAGGGGGAATCCGGGGAGCTGTTTTTT. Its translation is CASSYGQGESGELFF.